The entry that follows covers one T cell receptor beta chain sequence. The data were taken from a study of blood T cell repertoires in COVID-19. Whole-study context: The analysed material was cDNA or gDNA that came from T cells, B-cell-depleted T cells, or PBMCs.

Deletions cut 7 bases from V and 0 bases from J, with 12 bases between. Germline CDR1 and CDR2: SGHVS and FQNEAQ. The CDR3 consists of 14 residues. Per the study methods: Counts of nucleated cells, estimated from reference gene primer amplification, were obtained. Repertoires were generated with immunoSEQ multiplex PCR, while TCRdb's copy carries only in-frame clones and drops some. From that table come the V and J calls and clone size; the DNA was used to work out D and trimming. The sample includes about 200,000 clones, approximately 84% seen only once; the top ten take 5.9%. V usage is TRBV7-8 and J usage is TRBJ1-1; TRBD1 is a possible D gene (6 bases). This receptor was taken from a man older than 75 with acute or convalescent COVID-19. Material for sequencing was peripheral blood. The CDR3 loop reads CASKGTTLNTEAFF. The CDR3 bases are TGTGCCAGCAAGGGGACAACACTGAACACTGAAGCTTTCTTT.